The rows below give T cell receptor beta chains drawn from one sample of a study of OX40 agonist ivuxolimab in advanced cancers. The method was immunoSEQ multiplex PCR; TCRdb's version includes in-frame clones alone and lacks a portion of them. The repertoire has some 80,000 clones, roughly 87% of them found once; the top ten carry roughly 0.62%. The sequences come from CD4+ or CD8+ T cells sorted from blood, collected in a trial of the OX40 agonist ivuxolimab. The receptors come from an adult with an advanced solid tumor such as melanoma, head and neck, liver or kidney cancer. Both conserved end residues are part of each CDR3. Part of the rows lack a size; the others show once, few, many or a class for expanded clones.

TRBJ2-7 NA TRBV4-2 CASSQDPQGWYEQYF
TRBJ2-3 NA TRBV4-3 CASSQGGGGAADTQYF
TRBJ2-3 NA TRBV7-2 CASSLALAGGTDTQYF
TRBJ1-1 few TRBV4-2 CASSLPTGRGTEAFF
TRBJ1-6 NA TRBV2 CASRPGPNSPLHF
NA NA TRBV7-2 CASSFTSGGDYEQYF
TRBJ2-2 NA TRBV19 CASSILPMGVQGANTGELFF
TRBJ2-5 NA TRBV7-6 CASSRQGGAQETRYF
TRBJ2-2 NA TRBV14 CASSPLSGANTGELFF
TRBJ2-3 few TRBV15 CATRSTVAASTDTQYF
TRBJ1-4 NA TRBV10-2 CASRQGLNEKLFF
TRBJ2-4 NA TRBV2 CASSDPDIQYF
TRBJ2-3 NA TRBV4-2 CASSRYTTDTDTQYF
TRBJ2-2 NA TRBV9 CASSTTSGGAGGELFF
TRBJ2-5 few TRBV9 CASSPTPTSGQEYF
TRBJ2-2 NA TRBV11-2 CASSLTLAYTGELFF
TRBJ1-3 NA TRBV7-7 CASSPGTAFSGNTIYF
TRBJ1-1 NA TRBV7-6 CASSSGQGRYLVEAFF
TRBJ1-1 once TRBV20-1 CSARAYEAFF
TRBJ2-5 NA TRBV10-3 CAISDQAVQETQYF
TRBJ2-1 NA TRBV5-1 CASRPQTGHSGQAEFF
TRBJ1-2 NA TRBV18 CASSPGTGGFNYGYTF
TRBJ1-1 NA TRBV7-2 CASSEQANTEAFF
TRBJ2-1 few TRBV4-2 CASSHRLAEDEQFF
TRBJ2-6 NA TRBV13 CASRYSGANVLTF
TRBJ2-3 NA TRBV6-6 CASSYSVGTDTQYF
TRBJ1-1 NA TRBV18 CASSPPSRGMNTEAFF
TRBJ1-3 NA TRBV4-3 CASSQDLLPTATGNTIYF
TRBJ2-5 NA TRBV11-2 CASSQRGSGRETQYF
TRBJ1-5 once TRBV19 CASSIQGKDQPQHF
TRBJ1-1 NA TRBV11-1 CASSSAGTDNTEAFF
TRBJ2-2 NA TRBV5-4 CASSLTGAGELFF
TRBJ1-2 NA TRBV7-2 CASSRTAQGGYTF
TRBJ2-7 NA TRBV1 CTSSQGDRLPLSYEQYF
TRBJ2-2 NA TRBV19 CASSMWGQPSTGELFF
TRBJ1-2 NA TRBV10-3 CAISESGLGYTF
TRBJ1-4 NA TRBV27 CASRRQGATNEKLFF
TRBJ1-2 NA TRBV5-6 CASSVGQGAYGYTF
TRBJ2-7 few TRBV2 CASSVPGGEQYF
TRBJ1-4 NA TRBV9 CASSVAGTGGTLFF
TRBJ2-6 NA TRBV19 CASSKLGQGASGANVLTF
TRBJ2-2 few TRBV14 CASRPNTGELFF
TRBJ2-7 NA TRBV19 CASTTRDNPYEQYF
TRBJ1-2 NA TRBV27 CASSPITGGRTRAYGYTF
TRBJ1-4 NA TRBV7-9 CASSLPGTGGLATNEKLFF
TRBJ1-6 few TRBV7-2 CASSDTGIRLYSPLHF